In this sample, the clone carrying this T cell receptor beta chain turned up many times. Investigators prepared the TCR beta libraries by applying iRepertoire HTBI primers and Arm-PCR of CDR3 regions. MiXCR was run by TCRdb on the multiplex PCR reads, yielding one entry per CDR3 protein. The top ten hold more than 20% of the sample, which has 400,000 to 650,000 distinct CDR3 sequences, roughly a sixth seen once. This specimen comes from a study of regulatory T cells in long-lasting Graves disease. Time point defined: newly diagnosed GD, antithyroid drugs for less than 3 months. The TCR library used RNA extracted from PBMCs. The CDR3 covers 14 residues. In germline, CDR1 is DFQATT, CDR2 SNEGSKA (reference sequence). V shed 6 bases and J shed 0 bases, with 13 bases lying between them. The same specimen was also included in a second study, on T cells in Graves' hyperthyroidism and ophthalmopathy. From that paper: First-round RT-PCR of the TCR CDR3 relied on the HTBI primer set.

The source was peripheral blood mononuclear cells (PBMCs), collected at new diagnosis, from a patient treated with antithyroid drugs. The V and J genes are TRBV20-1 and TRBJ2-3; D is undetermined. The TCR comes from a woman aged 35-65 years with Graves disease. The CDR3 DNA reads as TGCAGTGCATGGTCAGTCGCTAGCACAGATACGCAGTATTTT. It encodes CSAWSVASTDTQYF.